Listed here are 10 T cell receptor beta chains from one sample, sequenced in a study of radiation and T cells in renal cell carcinoma. Time point specified: blood 4 weeks post-SBRT, at nephrectomy. The treatment denotes: 15 Gy SBRT to primary tumor, nephrectomy 4 weeks later. TCRdb's copy holds only in-frame clones and misses some; the assay was immunoSEQ multiplex PCR. The profile shows tens of thousands of clones, about 82% of them singletons. The input for sequencing was blood, taken from a patient whose treatment included radiotherapy and nephrectomy. These receptors all stem from a woman in her sixties or seventies with renal cell carcinoma.

The rearrangement links TRBV23-1 to TRBJ2-2; 7 bases agree with TRBD2. TRBV23-1 is placed among ORFs of uncertain function. CDR3 length: 15 residues. V was pared by 4 bases and J by 5 bases, with 7 bases of the junction left unmatched. CDR3 protein: CASSRQFGRTGELFF. CDR3 DNA: TGCGCCAGCAGTCGACAGTTCGGGAGGACCGGGGAGCTGTTTTTT.

The sample holds many counts of this clone. The genes are TRBV6-5 and TRBJ1-1; no firm D call. Germline CDR1 is MNHEY and CDR2 is SVGAGI. Trimming left V 2 bases short and J 4 bases short, with 11 bases between. The CDR3 consists of 14 residues. In nucleotides, the CDR3 is TGTGCCAGCAGTTACACCGGAGCAGGCACTGAAGCTTTCTTT. Protein sequence: CASSYTGAGTEAFF.

The chain links TRBV2 to TRBJ2-5, with 12 bases identical to TRBD2. V was pared by 6 bases and J by 7 bases, with 9 bases of the junction left unmatched. Germline CDR1 and CDR2: SNHLY and FYNNEI. This CDR3 is 15 amino acids long. The CDR3 DNA is TGTGCCAGCAGGCCAACTAGCGGGGGGCCGGGGACCCAGTACTTC. As protein: CASRPTSGGPGTQYF.

The V gene is TRBV5-1, the J gene TRBJ2-7, with D perhaps matching TRBD1 (5 bases). V lost 4 bases and J 2 bases, leaving 13 bases between the germline ends. Germline CDR1 reads SGHRS; CDR2 reads YFSETQ. There are 14 residues in the CDR3. The CDR3 loop is CASSPRQMPYEQYF. In nucleotides, the CDR3 is TGCGCCAGCAGCCCTAGACAGATGCCCTACGAGCAGTACTTC.

The chain links TRBV6-6 to TRBJ1-1; a possible D gene is TRBD1 (5 bases). Deletions cut 2 bases from V and 4 bases from J, with 17 bases between. The CDR3 is 16 amino acids. CDR1 is MNHNY, CDR2 SVGAGI, per germline (reference sequence). For the CDR3, the DNA is TGTGCCAGCAGTTACCCATCCGGGGCCGGGGGCACTGAAGCTTTCTTT. This encodes CASSYPSGAGGTEAFF.

V usage is TRBV15 and J usage is TRBJ2-5; D might be TRBD2 (5 bases). CDR1 is LNHNV and CDR2 is YYDKDF in the germline V gene (reference sequence). The V end lost 0 bases, the J end lost 2 bases, and 10 bases lay between the germline ends. This CDR3 has 15 amino acids. The chain's CDR3 is CATSRDPGRQETQYF. CDR3 sequence (DNA): TGTGCCACCAGCAGAGATCCGGGAAGACAAGAGACCCAGTACTTC.

The genes are TRBV18 and TRBJ2-3, with D hard to call. Germline V CDR1 and CDR2: KGHSH, LQKENI. This CDR3 spans 13 amino acids. Trimming took off 3 bases at V and 7 bases at J, with 11 bases between the two ends. The CDR3 sequence: CASSPPGFYTQYF. CDR3 sequence (DNA): TGTGCCAGCTCACCTCCGGGTTTTTATACGCAGTATTTT.

The CDR3: CASSVGAFTDTQYF. CDR3 coding DNA: TGTGCCAGCAGTGTGGGGGCCTTCACAGATACGCAGTATTTT. The chain is built from TRBV2 and TRBJ2-3; possibly TRBD1 for D (6 bases). The germline V gene has CDR1 SNHLY and CDR2 FYNNEI. CDR3 length equals 14 residues. Between the trimmed V and J ends, which lost 4 bases and 2 bases, there was a span of 10 bases.

The chain recombines TRBV5-4 with TRBJ1-4, with 9 bases fitting TRBD1. The CDR3 sequence is 18 residues long. Losses at the gene ends were 4 bases for V and 7 bases for J; bases not matched to a gene: 17. Germline V gene lookup returns CDR1 SGHNT and CDR2 YYREEE (reference sequence). Here the CDR3 reads CASSPAGNRGRGSEKLFF. CDR3 nucleotides: TGTGCCAGCAGCCCCGCGGGGAACAGGGGGCGTGGTAGTGAAAAACTGTTTTTT. The full variable domain, its missing parts supplied by reference TRBV5-4 and TRBJ1-4, is ETGVTQSPTHLIKTRGQQVTLRCSSQSGHNTVSWYQQALGQGPQFIFQYYREEENGRGNFPPRFSGLQFPNYSSELNVNALELDDSALYLCASSPAGNRGRGSEKLFFGSGTQLSVL.

The V call is TRBV6-1, the J call TRBJ1-1; TRBD1 might be the D (5 bases). Trimming took off 6 bases at V and 5 bases at J, with 19 bases between the two ends. The CDR3 spans 15 residues. Germline lookup yields CDR1 MNHNS and CDR2 SASEGT. The CDR3 spells CASSQSSGGDTEAFF. CDR3 DNA sequence: TGTGCCAGCAGCCAAAGCTCGGGGGGGGATACTGAAGCTTTCTTT.